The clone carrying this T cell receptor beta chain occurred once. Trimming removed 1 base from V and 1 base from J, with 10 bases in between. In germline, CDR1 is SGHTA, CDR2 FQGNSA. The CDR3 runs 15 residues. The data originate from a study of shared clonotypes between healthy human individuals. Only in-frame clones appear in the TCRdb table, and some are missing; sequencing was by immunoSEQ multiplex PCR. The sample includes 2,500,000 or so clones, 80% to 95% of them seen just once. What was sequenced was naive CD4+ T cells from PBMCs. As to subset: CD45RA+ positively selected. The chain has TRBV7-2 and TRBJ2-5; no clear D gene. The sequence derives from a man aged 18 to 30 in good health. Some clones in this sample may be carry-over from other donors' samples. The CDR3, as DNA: TGTGCCAGCAGCTTAGTTGGGCCTATCCAAGAGACCCAGTACTTC. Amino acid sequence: CASSLVGPIQETQYF.